This T cell receptor beta chain was recorded in a study of blood T cell repertoires in COVID-19. Whole-study context: Samples of COVID-19 (acute and convalescent) were obtained from the United States, Italy and Spain. In each case, the material was cDNA or gDNA derived from T cells, B-cell-depleted T cells, or PBMCs.

Original data processing: For nucleated cells, counts were estimated from reference gene primer amplification. Measured with immunoSEQ multiplex PCR; TCRdb has only the in-frame clones, and not every one. V and J calls and clone size are copied from that table; D and trimming were computed from the DNA. This table holds about 89,000 clones, 80% found once. The sample was peripheral blood. This receptor was obtained from a woman over 75 with acute or convalescent COVID-19.

The CDR3 protein is CASSDGTGYRSYEQYF. The CDR3 DNA reads as TGTGCCAGCAGTGATGGGACAGGTTACAGGTCCTACGAGCAGTACTTC. V is TRBV25-1 and J is TRBJ2-7; 8 bases align to TRBD1. Germline V gives CDR1 MGHDK, CDR2 SYGVNS. The V gene end was trimmed by 3 bases and the J gene end by 1 base; junction bases not matched to a gene: 8. The CDR3 contains 16 residues.